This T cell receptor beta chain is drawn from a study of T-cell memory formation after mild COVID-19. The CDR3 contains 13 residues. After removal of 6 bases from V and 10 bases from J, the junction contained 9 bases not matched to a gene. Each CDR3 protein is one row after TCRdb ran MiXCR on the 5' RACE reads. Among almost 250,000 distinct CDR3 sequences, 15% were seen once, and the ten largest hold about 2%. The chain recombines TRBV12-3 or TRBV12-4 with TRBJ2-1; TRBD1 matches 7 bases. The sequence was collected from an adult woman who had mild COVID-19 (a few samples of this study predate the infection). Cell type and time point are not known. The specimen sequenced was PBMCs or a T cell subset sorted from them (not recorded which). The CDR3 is CASSRGRQGEQFF. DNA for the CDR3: TGTGCCAGCAGCCGGGGCCGACAGGGAGAGCAGTTCTTC.